This TCR beta chain was obtained from a study of T cells after yellow fever vaccination. This clonotype came up a few times. With 6 bases removed from V and 0 bases from J, the gap between germline ends came to 12 bases. Germline CDR1 and CDR2: DFQATT and SNEGSKA (reference sequence). CDR3 size: 13 residues. TCRdb used MiXCR to reprocess the 5' RACE reads, holding one entry per CDR3 protein. Of 310,000 or so distinct CDR3 sequences listed, 6.8% are singletons. The genes are TRBV20-1 and TRBJ2-7, with D unresolved. Material: PBMCs, obtained approximately 47 days after the first yellow fever vaccination. This TCR came from a man aged 18 to 29 who received the YFV17D yellow fever vaccine. The chain's CDR3 is CSAPWGYSYEQYF. The CDR3 nucleotides read TGCAGTGCCCCGTGGGGTTACTCCTACGAGCAGTACTTC.